This T cell receptor (beta chain) was identified during a study of radiotherapy plus CTLA-4 blockade in lung cancer. Background on the study: In 18% of patients, objective responses were seen; around 34% had disease control. Overall study findings and caveats: Blood-borne expansion of tumor-derived TCR clones followed radiotherapy plus ipilimumab. Alongside interferon-beta, early blood T cell clone dynamics were reportedly the best predictor of response.

On this clone: The antigen is undetermined.

This CDR3 spans 18 amino acids. The J segment lost 2 bases and the V segment lost 4 bases, leaving 11 bases of the junction unmatched. Germline V gives CDR1 MGHRA, CDR2 YSYEKL. CTLA-4 blockade with ipilimumab, together with focal radiation, was given to patients with chemo-refractory metastatic non-small-cell lung cancer. TCRdb's copy holds only in-frame clones and misses some; the assay was immunoSEQ multiplex PCR. The sample lists approximately 69,000 clones; roughly 80% were seen once. The source material was peripheral blood, sampled from a patient treated with radiotherapy plus ipilimumab. The genes are TRBV4-1 and TRBJ1-5; TRBD1 aligns across 10 bases. The TCR was taken from a human donor with non-small cell lung cancer who had a complete response to radiotherapy plus ipilimumab. Here the CDR3 DNA reads TGCGCCAGCAGCCGATCCGGGACAGGGGTTTCGGGCAATCAGCCCCAGCATTTT. Protein sequence: CASSRSGTGVSGNQPQHF.